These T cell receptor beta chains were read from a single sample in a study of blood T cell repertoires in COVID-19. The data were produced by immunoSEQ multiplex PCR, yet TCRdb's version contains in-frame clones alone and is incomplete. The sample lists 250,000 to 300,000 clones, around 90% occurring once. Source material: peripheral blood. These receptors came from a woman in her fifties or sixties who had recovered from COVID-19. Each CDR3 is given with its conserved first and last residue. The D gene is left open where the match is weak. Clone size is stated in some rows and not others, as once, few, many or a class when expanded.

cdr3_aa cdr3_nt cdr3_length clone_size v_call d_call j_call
CASSYLGQSVGGNQPQHF TGTGCCAGCAGTTACCTGGGACAATCGGTCGGGGGCAATCAGCCCCAGCATTTT 18 NA TRBV28 NA TRBJ1-5
CATSDLQKFGSYGYTF TGTGCCACCAGTGATTTGCAAAAGTTCGGGAGCTATGGCTACACCTTC 16 NA TRBV24-1 NA TRBJ1-2
CASSPGTGGAWETQYF TGTGCCAGCAGTCCCGGGACAGGGGGCGCGTGGGAGACCCAGTACTTC 16 few TRBV6-2/TRBV6-3 TRBD1 TRBJ2-5
CASSTQGTSGTQYF TGTGCCAGCAGCACGCAGGGGACGTCCGGGACCCAGTACTTC 14 NA TRBV5-4 NA TRBJ2-5
CAWRSRDRATEAFF TGTGCCTGGAGAAGCCGGGACAGGGCGACTGAAGCTTTCTTT 14 few TRBV30 TRBD1 TRBJ1-1
CASSFGGGYEQYF TGTGCCAGCAGCTTCGGCGGGGGATACGAGCAGTACTTC 13 NA TRBV7-2 TRBD2 TRBJ2-7
CASSRRRGTATSTDTQYF TGTGCCAGCAGTCGCCGGCGTGGGACAGCCACTAGCACAGATACGCAGTATTTT 18 NA TRBV7-9 TRBD1 TRBJ2-3
CASYTGGDTGELFF TGCGCCAGCTACACGGGGGGAGACACCGGGGAGCTGTTTTTT 14 NA TRBV5-1 TRBD2 TRBJ2-2
CAWAPGGSSYEQYF TGTGCCTGGGCCCCGGGGGGTTCCTCCTACGAGCAGTACTTC 14 NA TRBV30 TRBD2 TRBJ2-7
CASSIGGGIREYGYTF TGTGCCAGCAGCATAGGCGGCGGTATACGAGAGTATGGCTACACCTTC 16 NA TRBV5-5 NA TRBJ1-2
CASSLSGRASTGELFF TGTGCCAGCTCACTCAGCGGGAGGGCCAGTACCGGGGAGCTGTTTTTT 16 NA TRBV18 TRBD2 TRBJ2-2
CASSLGQNNQPQHF TGTGCCAGCAGCTTGGGACAAAACAATCAGCCCCAGCATTTT 14 NA TRBV7-9 NA TRBJ1-5
CASSQEGGGFGYGYTF TGCGCCAGCAGCCAAGAGGGCGGGGGGTTTGGCTATGGCTACACCTTC 16 NA TRBV4-3 NA TRBJ1-2
CASSLTQETQYF TGTGCCAGCAGTTTAACACAAGAGACCCAGTACTTC 12 NA TRBV12-3/TRBV12-4 NA TRBJ2-5
CASSQDTGTYGYTF TGTGCCAGCAGCCAAGATACAGGGACCTATGGCTACACCTTC 14 NA TRBV3-1/TRBV3-2 NA TRBJ1-2
CASSRGPLTGRETQYF TGCGCCAGCAGCCGGGGGCCTTTGACAGGGAGAGAGACCCAGTACTTC 16 NA TRBV4-1 TRBD1 TRBJ2-5
CASSSSLGASYEQYF TGTGCCAGCAGCTCATCACTAGGAGCCTCCTACGAGCAGTACTTC 15 once TRBV7-8 NA TRBJ2-7
CASSLQLADNEQFF TGTGCCAGCAGCTTACAGCTAGCGGACAATGAGCAGTTCTTC 14 few TRBV11-2 TRBD2 TRBJ2-1
CASSLEPTGHYGYTF TGTGCCAGCAGCTTAGAGCCGACAGGGCATTATGGCTACACCTTC 15 NA TRBV11-2 TRBD1 TRBJ1-2
CASRRNSGGPIAYEQYF TGTGCCAGCAGGCGGAATTCCGGGGGGCCGATCGCCTACGAGCAGTACTTC 17 NA TRBV27 NA TRBJ2-7
CAWMRSREKLFF TGTGCCTGGATGCGGTCTCGGGAAAAACTGTTTTTT 12 few TRBV30 NA TRBJ1-4
CASSESRGGGQPQHF TGTGCCAGCAGTGAGTCAAGAGGGGGCGGTCAGCCCCAGCATTTT 15 NA TRBV28 TRBD1 TRBJ1-5
CASSLTPPGSGSNNEQFF TGTGCCAGCAGCTTGACACCACCTGGTAGCGGGAGCAACAATGAGCAGTTCTTC 18 NA TRBV11-2 TRBD2 TRBJ2-1
CASSQEGRFGYTF TGTGCCAGCAGCCAAGAGGGCCGATTTGGCTACACCTTC 13 once TRBV3-1/TRBV3-2 NA TRBJ1-2
CASSYGADTDTQYF TGTGCCAGCAGCTATGGCGCGGATACAGATACGCAGTATTTT 14 NA TRBV3-1/TRBV3-2 NA TRBJ2-3
CASGRDSYEQYF TGTGCCAGCGGCCGGGACTCCTACGAGCAGTACTTC 12 NA TRBV27 NA TRBJ2-7
CASSPTPNRDTEAFF TGTGCCAGCTCACCCACCCCAAACAGGGACACTGAAGCTTTCTTT 15 NA TRBV18 NA TRBJ1-1
CASSLGQHNQPQHF TGTGCCAGCAGTTTGGGACAGCACAATCAGCCCCAGCATTTT 14 NA TRBV28 TRBD1 TRBJ1-5
CASRPPGVKTDTQYF TGTGCCAGTAGGCCTCCCGGAGTTAAAACAGATACGCAGTATTTT 15 NA TRBV19 NA TRBJ2-3
CASRQTGSYEQYF TGTGCCAGCAGACAAACAGGGTCCTACGAGCAGTACTTC 13 NA TRBV7-2 NA TRBJ2-7
CASSSPRDGTGIINEQFF TGTGCCAGTAGCTCACCCAGAGACGGGACAGGGATAATCAATGAGCAGTTCTTC 18 NA TRBV19 TRBD1 TRBJ2-1
CASSSPGSYNEQFF TGTGCCAGCAGTTCCCCCGGCTCCTACAATGAGCAGTTCTTC 14 NA TRBV28 NA TRBJ2-1
CASSDRGRCEKLFF TGTGCCAGCAGCGACAGGGGGCGGTGTGAAAAACTGTTTTTT 14 NA TRBV2 TRBD1 TRBJ1-4
CASSLGWDRDLYEQYF TGCGCCAGCAGCTTGGGTTGGGACAGGGATTTGTACGAGCAGTACTTC 16 NA TRBV5-1 TRBD1 TRBJ2-7
CASSADRGLLRSNEQFF TGTGCCAGCAGTGCCGACAGGGGGCTGTTGCGTTCGAATGAGCAGTTCTTC 17 once TRBV6-1 TRBD1 TRBJ2-1
CASSQSGLITYEQYF TGTGCCAGCAGCCAATCGGGACTGATAACCTACGAGCAGTACTTC 15 NA TRBV27 NA TRBJ2-7
CASRRDYEQYF TGTGCCAGCAGGCGGGACTACGAGCAGTACTTC 11 NA TRBV6-6 NA TRBJ2-7
CASSLDGPSVNYGYTF TGTGCCAGCAGCTTGGATGGCCCCTCAGTGAACTATGGCTACACCTTC 16 NA TRBV5-4 NA TRBJ1-2
CASSTAGGRNQPQHF TGTGCCAGCAGTACCGCGGGGGGCCGCAATCAGCCCCAGCATTTT 15 NA TRBV6-2/TRBV6-3 NA TRBJ1-5
CASQTQGFGGYTF TGTGCCTCCCAAACCCAGGGTTTTGGTGGCTACACCTTC 13 NA TRBV30 NA TRBJ1-2
CASSPTSGTYNEQFF TGTGCCAGTAGTCCGACTAGCGGGACCTACAATGAGCAGTTCTTC 15 NA TRBV19 TRBD2 TRBJ2-1
CASSYRGEGMNTEAFF TGTGCCAGCAGTTACAGGGGGGAGGGAATGAACACTGAAGCTTTCTTT 16 NA TRBV6-6 NA TRBJ1-1
CASSADRTTNEKLFF TGTGCCAGCAGTGCTGACAGGACAACTAATGAAAAACTGTTTTTT 15 few TRBV2 NA TRBJ1-4
CASSPTLGDPGANVLTF TGTGCCAGCTCGCCGACCCTGGGCGACCCTGGGGCCAACGTCCTGACTTTC 17 NA TRBV18 NA TRBJ2-6
CAWSFHSRDTEAFF TGTGCCTGGAGTTTCCACTCCCGGGACACTGAAGCTTTCTTT 14 NA TRBV30 NA TRBJ1-1
CASSPPSSIEQFF TGTGCCAGCAGCCCCCCCTCTAGCATTGAGCAGTTCTTC 13 NA TRBV7-3 NA TRBJ2-1
CASSQEAQNNEKLFF TGCGCCAGCAGCCAAGAGGCCCAGAATAATGAAAAACTGTTTTTT 15 many TRBV4-3 NA TRBJ1-4
CASAGSVRFTEAFF TGTGCCAGCGCAGGGTCCGTGAGGTTCACTGAAGCTTTCTTT 14 NA TRBV28 NA TRBJ1-1
CASSEGGGLPYTF TGTGCCAGCAGTGAAGGGGGGGGTCTGCCCTACACCTTC 13 NA TRBV6-1 NA TRBJ1-2
CASSLDRLDEQFF TGTGCCAGCAGCTTAGACAGGTTGGATGAGCAGTTCTTC 13 NA TRBV11-3 NA TRBJ2-1
CAWSVAHQYEQYF TGTGCCTGGAGTGTCGCACACCAATACGAGCAGTACTTC 13 NA TRBV30 NA TRBJ2-7
CASSRGGERAFF TGTGCCAGCTCACGGGGAGGGGAGCGAGCTTTCTTT 12 NA TRBV18 NA TRBJ1-1
CASSFVGVGIGDTEAFF TGTGCCAGCAGCTTTGTCGGGGTAGGGATTGGGGACACTGAAGCTTTCTTT 17 NA TRBV11-2 NA TRBJ1-1
CASSDPHRERYGYTF TGTGCCAGCAGCGATCCACACCGAGAGCGCTATGGCTACACCTTC 15 NA TRBV7-9 NA TRBJ1-2
CASSPQGLGNEQFF TGTGCCAGCTCACCGCAGGGGTTAGGCAATGAGCAGTTCTTC 14 NA TRBV18 NA TRBJ2-1
CASSPQAVGSPLHF TGTGCCAGCAGTCCACAGGCTGTGGGGTCACCCCTCCACTTT 14 few TRBV27 NA TRBJ1-6
CASSPRWKGADSPLHF TGTGCCAGCAGCCCCCGCTGGAAGGGAGCAGATTCACCCCTCCACTTT 16 NA TRBV11-2 NA TRBJ1-6
CASMGGQTQYF TGTGCCAGCATGGGGGGGCAGACCCAGTACTTC 11 NA TRBV2 NA TRBJ2-5